The clone carrying this T cell receptor beta chain was observed once. The sample belongs to a study of blood T cell repertoires in COVID-19. Whole-study context: Samples of COVID-19 (acute and convalescent) were obtained from the United States, Italy and Spain. PBMCs, B-cell-depleted T cells, or T cells provided the cDNA or gDNA that made up the material.

In the authors' workflow: By means of reference gene primer amplification, nucleated cell counts were estimated. This table comes from immunoSEQ multiplex PCR, and its TCRdb copy is limited to in-frame clones, with some not included. D and trimming were read from the DNA, whereas the V and J calls and clone size are those reported in that table. The sample holds some 200,000 clones, 75% to 90% seen once. The TCR sequence derives from a woman aged 40 to 49 with acute or convalescent COVID-19. The sample was peripheral blood.

The DNA for the CDR3 is TGCAGCGTAGCCGGACAGGGAGGGACTGAAGCTTTCTTT. It is translated as CSVAGQGGTEAFF. The gene calls are TRBV29-1 and TRBJ1-1; 8 positions agree with TRBD1. CDR1 is SQVTM and CDR2 is ANQGSEA in the germline V gene. V lost 6 bases to trimming and J lost 5 bases; unmatched junction nucleotides: 8. The CDR3 is 13 amino acids. Combining the CDR3 with reference TRBV29-1 and TRBJ1-1 gives the whole variable domain SAVISQKPSRDICQRGTSLTIQCQVDSQVTMMFWYRQQPGQSLTLIATANQGSEATYESGFVIDKFPISRPNLTFSTLTVSNMSPEDSSIYLCSVAGQGGTEAFFGQGTRLTVV.